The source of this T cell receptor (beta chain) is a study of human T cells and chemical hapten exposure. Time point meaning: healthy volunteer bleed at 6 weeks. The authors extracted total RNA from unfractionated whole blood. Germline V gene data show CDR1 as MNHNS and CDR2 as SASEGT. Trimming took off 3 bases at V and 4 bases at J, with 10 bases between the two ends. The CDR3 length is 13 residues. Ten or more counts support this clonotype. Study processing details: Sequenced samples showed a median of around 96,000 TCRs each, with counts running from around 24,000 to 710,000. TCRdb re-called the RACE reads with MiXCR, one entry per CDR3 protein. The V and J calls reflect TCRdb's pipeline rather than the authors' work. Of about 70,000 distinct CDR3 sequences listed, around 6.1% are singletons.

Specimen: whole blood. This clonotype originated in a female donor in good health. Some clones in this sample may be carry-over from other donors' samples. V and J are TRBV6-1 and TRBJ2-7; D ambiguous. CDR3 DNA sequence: TGTGCCAGCAGTGAGGTCCCCATATACGAGCAGTACTTC. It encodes CASSEVPIYEQYF.